Listed below are T cell receptor beta chains from one sample, sequenced in a study of cytomegalovirus exposure and HLA in healthy donors. Sequencing was performed with immunoSEQ multiplex PCR; in TCRdb, only in-frame clones are kept and a portion is missing. The top ten hold under 0.45% of the sample, which has over 200,000 clones, around 91% seen once. The sequenced sample consisted of PBMCs. These receptors were obtained from a woman aged 18-35 years in good health and CMV-seronegative. The CDR3 runs from the conserved cysteine through the conserved F or W. A D gene is named only where the DNA matches it firmly. Clone size is not always given. Where it is, it says once, few, many or a class for expanded clones.

length: 15
V: TRBV10-3
J: TRBJ1-2
D: NA
size: NA
DNA: TGTGCCATCAGTGAGGCTCCACAGGAAGGATATGGCTACACCTTC
CDR3: CAISEAPQEGYGYTF

length: 14
V: TRBV2
J: TRBJ2-3
D: NA
size: NA
DNA: TGTGCCAGCAGTGATCAAGCTAACACAGATACGCAGTATTTT
CDR3: CASSDQANTDTQYF

length: 16
V: TRBV6-1
J: TRBJ2-3
D: TRBD2
size: NA
DNA: TGTGCCAGCAGTGAAAGGCGGGGGGCTAGCACAGATACGCAGTATTTT
CDR3: CASSERRGASTDTQYF

length: 16
V: TRBV27
J: TRBJ1-5
D: TRBD1
size: NA
DNA: TGTGCCAGCAGTTTGTACGGGACAGGAAGCAATCAGCCCCAGCATTTT
CDR3: CASSLYGTGSNQPQHF

length: 16
V: TRBV5-4
J: TRBJ2-2
D: TRBD1
size: NA
DNA: TGTGCCAGCAGCCGAGGACAGGGGGGTTTCACCGGGGAGCTGTTTTTT
CDR3: CASSRGQGGFTGELFF

length: 15
V: TRBV6-6
J: TRBJ1-3
D: NA
size: NA
DNA: TGTGCCAGCAGTTACGGCCTCGTCTCTGGAAACACCATATATTTT
CDR3: CASSYGLVSGNTIYF

length: 11
V: TRBV2
J: TRBJ2-1
D: TRBD1
size: NA
DNA: TGTGCCAGCGCAGGGGGCTATGAGCAGTTCTTC
CDR3: CASAGGYEQFF

length: 14
V: TRBV6-5
J: TRBJ2-2
D: TRBD1
size: NA
DNA: TGTGCCAGCAGTGCGACAGGGTTTGCCGGGGAGCTGTTTTTT
CDR3: CASSATGFAGELFF

length: 14
V: TRBV27
J: TRBJ1-5
D: NA
size: once
DNA: TGTGCCAGCAGTTTAAGTCCGGGAAATCAGCCCCAGCATTTT
CDR3: CASSLSPGNQPQHF

length: 15
V: TRBV7-9
J: TRBJ2-7
D: TRBD1
size: NA
DNA: TGTGCCAGCAGCTTTGGACAGGGCGCTTCTAAAGAGCAGTACTTC
CDR3: CASSFGQGASKEQYF

length: 14
V: TRBV27
J: TRBJ1-6
D: TRBD1
size: few
DNA: TGTGCCAGCAGTCCCGGGACAGGGCTTTCACCCCTCCACTTT
CDR3: CASSPGTGLSPLHF

length: 19
V: TRBV27
J: TRBJ2-3
D: TRBD2
size: NA
DNA: TGTGCCAGCAGACGGACTAGCGGGGGGGCCATCGGTTCCACAGATACGCAGTATTTT
CDR3: CASRRTSGGAIGSTDTQYF

length: 15
V: TRBV14
J: TRBJ2-7
D: TRBD2
size: NA
DNA: TGTGCCAGCAGCCGTGGACTAGCGGGGGTCTACGAGCAGTACTTC
CDR3: CASSRGLAGVYEQYF

length: 15
V: TRBV28
J: TRBJ2-6
D: NA
size: NA
DNA: TGTGCCAGCAGTTTCTCGGTATCTGGGGCCAACGTCCTGACTTTC
CDR3: CASSFSVSGANVLTF

length: 13
V: TRBV7-9
J: TRBJ2-5
D: TRBD2
size: NA
DNA: TGTGCCAGCAGCAGAACTAGCGGAGAGACCCAGTACTTC
CDR3: CASSRTSGETQYF

length: 16
V: TRBV7-3
J: TRBJ2-2
D: TRBD2
size: NA
DNA: TGTGCCAGCAGCTTATATCCTAGCGGTAACACCGGGGAGCTGTTTTTT
CDR3: CASSLYPSGNTGELFF